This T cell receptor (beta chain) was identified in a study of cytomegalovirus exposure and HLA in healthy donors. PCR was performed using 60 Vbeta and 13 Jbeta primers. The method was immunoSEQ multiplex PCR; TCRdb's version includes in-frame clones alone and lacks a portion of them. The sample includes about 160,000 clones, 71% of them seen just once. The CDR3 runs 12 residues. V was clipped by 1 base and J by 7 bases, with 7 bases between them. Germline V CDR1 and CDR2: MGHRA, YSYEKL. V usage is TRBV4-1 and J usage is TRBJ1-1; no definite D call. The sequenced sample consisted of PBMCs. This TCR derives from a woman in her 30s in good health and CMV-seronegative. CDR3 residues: CASSQARGEAFF. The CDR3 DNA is TGCGCCAGCAGCCAAGCCCGGGGTGAAGCTTTCTTT.